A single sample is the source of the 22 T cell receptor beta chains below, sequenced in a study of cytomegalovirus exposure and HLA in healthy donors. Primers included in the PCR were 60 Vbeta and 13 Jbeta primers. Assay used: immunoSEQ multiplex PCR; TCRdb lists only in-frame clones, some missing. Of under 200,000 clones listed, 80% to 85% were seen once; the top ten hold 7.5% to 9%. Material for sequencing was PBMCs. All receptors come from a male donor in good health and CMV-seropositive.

CDR3 region: CASSSGTGPDQPQHF. CDR3 nucleotides: TGTGCCAGCAGCTCCGGGACAGGCCCGGATCAGCCCCAGCATTTT. The rearrangement uses TRBV5-4 and TRBJ1-5; 8 bases are a match to TRBD1. The germline CDR1 and CDR2 sequences are SGHNT and YYREEE (reference sequence). Trimming at V came to 3 bases and at J to 5 bases, leaving 7 bases not matched to a gene. This CDR3 is built from 15 residues.

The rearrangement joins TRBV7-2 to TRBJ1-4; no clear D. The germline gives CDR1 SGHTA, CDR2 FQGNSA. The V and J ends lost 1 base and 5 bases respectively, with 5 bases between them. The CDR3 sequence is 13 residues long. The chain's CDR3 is CASSLVENEKLFF. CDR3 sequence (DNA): TGTGCCAGCAGCTTAGTAGAGAATGAAAAACTGTTTTTT.

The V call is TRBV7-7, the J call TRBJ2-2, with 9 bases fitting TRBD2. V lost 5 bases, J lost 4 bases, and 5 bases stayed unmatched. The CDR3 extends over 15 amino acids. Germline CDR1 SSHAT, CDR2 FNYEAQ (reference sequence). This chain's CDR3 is CASSPAGGRTGELFF. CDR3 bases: TGTGCCAGCAGCCCCGCGGGGGGGCGCACCGGGGAGCTGTTTTTT.

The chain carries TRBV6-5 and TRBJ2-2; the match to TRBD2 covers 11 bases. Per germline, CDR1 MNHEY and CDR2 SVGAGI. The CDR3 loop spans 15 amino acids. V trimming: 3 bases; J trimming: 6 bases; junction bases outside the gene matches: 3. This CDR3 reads CASSYRSGGAGELFF. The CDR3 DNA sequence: TGTGCCAGCAGTTATCGTAGCGGGGGGGCCGGGGAGCTGTTTTTT.

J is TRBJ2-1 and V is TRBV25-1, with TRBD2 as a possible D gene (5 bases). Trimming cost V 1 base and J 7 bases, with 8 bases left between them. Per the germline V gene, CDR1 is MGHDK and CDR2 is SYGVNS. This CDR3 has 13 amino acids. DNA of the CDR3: TGTGCCAGCAGTGAATCGGGGTGGAATGAGCAGTTCTTC. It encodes CASSESGWNEQFF. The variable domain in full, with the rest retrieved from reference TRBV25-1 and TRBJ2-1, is EADIYQTPRYLVIGTGKKITLECSQTMGHDKMYWYQQDPGMELHLIHYSYGVNSTEKGDLSSESTVSRIRTEHFPLTLESARPSHTSQYLCASSESGWNEQFFGPGTRLTVL.

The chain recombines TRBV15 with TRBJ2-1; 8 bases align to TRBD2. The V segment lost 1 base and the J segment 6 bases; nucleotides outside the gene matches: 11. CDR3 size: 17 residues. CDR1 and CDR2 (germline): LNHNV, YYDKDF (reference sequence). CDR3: CATSRAPLAAGGNEQFF. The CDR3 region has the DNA TGTGCCACCAGCAGAGCCCCTCTAGCGGCGGGGGGCAATGAGCAGTTCTTC. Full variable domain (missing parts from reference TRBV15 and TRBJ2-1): DAMVIQNPRYQVTQFGKPVTLSCSQTLNHNVMYWYQQKSSQAPKLLFHYYDKDFNNEADTPDNFQSRRPNTSFCFLDIRSPGLGDTAMYLCATSRAPLAAGGNEQFFGPGTRLTVL.

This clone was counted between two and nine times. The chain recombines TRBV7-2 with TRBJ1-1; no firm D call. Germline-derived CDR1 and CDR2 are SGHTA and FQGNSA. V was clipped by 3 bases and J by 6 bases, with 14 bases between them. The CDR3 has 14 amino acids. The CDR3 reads CASSFVIWRSEAFF. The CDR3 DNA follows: TGTGCCAGCAGCTTCGTCATATGGAGGTCTGAAGCTTTCTTT.

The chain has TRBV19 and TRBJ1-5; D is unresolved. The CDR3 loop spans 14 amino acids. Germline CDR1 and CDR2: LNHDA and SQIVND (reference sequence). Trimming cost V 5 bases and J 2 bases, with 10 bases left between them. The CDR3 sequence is CASSLLVGNQPQHF. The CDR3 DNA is TGTGCCAGTAGTCTTCTAGTCGGCAATCAGCCCCAGCATTTT.

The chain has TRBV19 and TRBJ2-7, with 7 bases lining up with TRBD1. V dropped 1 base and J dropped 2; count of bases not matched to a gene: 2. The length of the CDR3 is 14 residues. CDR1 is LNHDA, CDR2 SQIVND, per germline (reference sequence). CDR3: CASSIGTGAYEQYF. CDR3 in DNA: TGTGCCAGTAGTATAGGGACAGGAGCCTACGAGCAGTACTTC.

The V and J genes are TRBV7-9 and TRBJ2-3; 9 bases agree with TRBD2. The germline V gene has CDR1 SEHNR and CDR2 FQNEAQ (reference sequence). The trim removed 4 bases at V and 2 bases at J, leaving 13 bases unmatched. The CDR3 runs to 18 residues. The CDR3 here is CASSSPSEGLAFTDTQYF. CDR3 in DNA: TGTGCCAGCAGCTCCCCTTCAGAGGGACTAGCCTTCACAGATACGCAGTATTTT. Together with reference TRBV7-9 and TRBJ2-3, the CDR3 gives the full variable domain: DTGVSQNPRHKITKRGQNVTFRCDPISEHNRLYWYRQTLGQGPEFLTYFQNEAQLEKSRLLSDRFSAERPKGSFSTLEIQRTEQGDSAMYLCASSSPSEGLAFTDTQYFGPGTRLTVL.

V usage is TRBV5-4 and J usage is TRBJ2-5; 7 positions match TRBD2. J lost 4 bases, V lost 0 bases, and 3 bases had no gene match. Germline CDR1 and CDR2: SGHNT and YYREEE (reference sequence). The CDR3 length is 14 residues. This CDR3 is CASSLAGGRETQYF. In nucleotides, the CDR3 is TGTGCCAGCAGCTTGGCGGGAGGCAGAGAGACCCAGTACTTC.

This CDR3 is CSVDVAGTDTQYF. In DNA, the CDR3 is TGCAGCGTTGATGTAGCGGGCACAGATACGCAGTATTTT. The V and J genes are TRBV29-1 and TRBJ2-3, with a possible D match to TRBD2 (6 bases). There are 13 residues in the CDR3. Trimming removed 3 bases from V and 1 base from J, with 8 bases in between. In germline, CDR1 is SQVTM, CDR2 ANQGSEA.

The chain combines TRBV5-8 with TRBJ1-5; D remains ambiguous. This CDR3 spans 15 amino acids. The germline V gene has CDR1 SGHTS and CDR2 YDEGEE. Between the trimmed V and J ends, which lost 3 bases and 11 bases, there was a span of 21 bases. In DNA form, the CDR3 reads TGTGCCAGCAGCTCCAGGTCTACGTTAATTATGGCCCAGCATTTT. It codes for CASSSRSTLIMAQHF.

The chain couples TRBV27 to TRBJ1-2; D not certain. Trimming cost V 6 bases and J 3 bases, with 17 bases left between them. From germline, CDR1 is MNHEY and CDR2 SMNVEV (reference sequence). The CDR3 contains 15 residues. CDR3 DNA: TGTGCCAGCAGAGCCCGGAGCCTATTAGACTATGGCTACACCTTC. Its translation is CASRARSLLDYGYTF.

Here the CDR3 reads CASSEATTETQYF. The CDR3 DNA follows: TGTGCCAGCAGTGAGGCGACTACCGAGACCCAGTACTTC. The genes are TRBV6-5 and TRBJ2-5; TRBD2 is a possible D gene (5 bases). This CDR3 is 13 amino acids long. CDR1 is MNHEY and CDR2 is SVGAGI in the germline V gene. The V end was cut by 5 bases, the J end by 5 bases, with 12 bases between.

For the CDR3, the DNA is TGTGCCAGCAGCTTTACGAGAGGAGGCCTCAATCAGCCCCAGCATTTT. The encoded protein is CASSFTRGGLNQPQHF. The rearrangement uses TRBV5-5 and TRBJ1-5; no clear D gene. In germline, CDR1 is SGHKS, CDR2 YYEKEE (reference sequence). Trimming stripped 2 bases from V and 3 bases from J, with 15 bases between. This CDR3 has 16 amino acids.

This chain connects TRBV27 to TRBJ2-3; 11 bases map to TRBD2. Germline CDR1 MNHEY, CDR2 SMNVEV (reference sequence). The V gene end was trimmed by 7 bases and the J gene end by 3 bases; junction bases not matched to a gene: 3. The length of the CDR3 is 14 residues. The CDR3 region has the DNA TGTGCCAGCACCGGGACTAGCGGAACAGATACGCAGTATTTT. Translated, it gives CASTGTSGTDTQYF.

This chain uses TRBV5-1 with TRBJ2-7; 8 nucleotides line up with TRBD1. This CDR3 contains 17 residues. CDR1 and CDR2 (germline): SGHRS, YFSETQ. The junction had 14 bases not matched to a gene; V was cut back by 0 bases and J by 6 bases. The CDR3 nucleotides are TGCGCCAGCAGCTTGGGGCTCTTCGGACAGGGAGCCGCCGAGCAGTACTTC. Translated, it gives CASSLGLFGQGAAEQYF. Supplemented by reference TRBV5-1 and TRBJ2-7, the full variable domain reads KAGVTQTPRYLIKTRGQQVTLSCSPISGHRSVSWYQQTPGQGLQFLFEYFSETQRNKGNFPGRFSGRQFSNSRSEMNVSTLELGDSALYLCASSLGLFGQGAAEQYFGPGTRLTVT.

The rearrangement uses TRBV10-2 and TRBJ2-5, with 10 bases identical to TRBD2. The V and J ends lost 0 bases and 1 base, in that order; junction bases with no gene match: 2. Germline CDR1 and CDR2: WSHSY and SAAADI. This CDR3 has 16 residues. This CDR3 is CASSESSGRIQETQYF. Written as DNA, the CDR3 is TGCGCCAGCAGTGAGTCTAGCGGGAGGATCCAAGAGACCCAGTACTTC.

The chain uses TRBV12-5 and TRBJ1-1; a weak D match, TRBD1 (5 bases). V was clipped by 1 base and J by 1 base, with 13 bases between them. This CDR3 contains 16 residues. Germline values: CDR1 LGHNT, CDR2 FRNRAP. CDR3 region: CASGLASGVGNTEAFF. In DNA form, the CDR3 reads TGTGCTAGTGGTTTGGCCTCGGGGGTGGGGAACACTGAAGCTTTCTTT.

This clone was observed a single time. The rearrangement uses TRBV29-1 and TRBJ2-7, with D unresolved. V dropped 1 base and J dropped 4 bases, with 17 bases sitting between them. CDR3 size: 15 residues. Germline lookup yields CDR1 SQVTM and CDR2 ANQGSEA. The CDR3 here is CSVEVPARSRYEQYF. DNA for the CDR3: TGCAGCGTTGAAGTCCCCGCCCGGAGTAGGTACGAGCAGTACTTC.

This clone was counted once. In nucleotides, the CDR3 is TGTGCCAGCCGGGACATTAACTATGGCTACACCTTC. Translating gives CASRDINYGYTF. The chain carries TRBV2 and TRBJ1-2; weak D call: TRBD1 (6 bases). This CDR3 contains 12 residues. The V gene's germline CDR1 is SNHLY and CDR2 FYNNEI. Trimming took off 8 bases at V and 1 base at J, with 8 bases between the two ends.